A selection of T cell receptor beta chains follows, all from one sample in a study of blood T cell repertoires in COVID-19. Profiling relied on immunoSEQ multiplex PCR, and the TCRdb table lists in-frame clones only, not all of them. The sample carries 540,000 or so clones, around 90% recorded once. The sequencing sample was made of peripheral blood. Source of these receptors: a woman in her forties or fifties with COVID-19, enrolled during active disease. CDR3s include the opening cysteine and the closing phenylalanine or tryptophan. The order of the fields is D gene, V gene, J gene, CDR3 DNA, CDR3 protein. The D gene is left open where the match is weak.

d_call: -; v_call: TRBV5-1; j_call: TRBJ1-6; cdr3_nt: TGCGCCAGCAGCTTGGGACAAGATAATTCACCCCTCCACTTT; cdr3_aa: CASSLGQDNSPLHF
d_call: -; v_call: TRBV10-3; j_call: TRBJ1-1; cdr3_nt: TGTGCCATCAGTGAGGGGGGCCCTGAAGCTTTCTTT; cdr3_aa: CAISEGGPEAFF
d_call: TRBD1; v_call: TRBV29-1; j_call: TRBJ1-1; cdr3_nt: TGCAGCGTTTACGCCCGGGACAGGGGGGTAAGTGCTACCCCACGACGACCGAACACTGAAGCTTTCTTT; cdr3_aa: CSVYARDRGVSATPRRPNTEAFF
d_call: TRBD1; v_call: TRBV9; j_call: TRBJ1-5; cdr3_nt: TGTGCCAGCAGTGCAACAGGGGACCGCAATCAGCCCCAGCATTTT; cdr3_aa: CASSATGDRNQPQHF
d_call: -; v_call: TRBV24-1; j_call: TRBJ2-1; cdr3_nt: TGTGCCACCAGTGATCCGGGGGTAGATGAGCAGTTCTTC; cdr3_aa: CATSDPGVDEQFF
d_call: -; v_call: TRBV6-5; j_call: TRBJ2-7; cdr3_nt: TGTGCCATCAAAACAGGGTCCCTCTACGAGCAGTACTTC; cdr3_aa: CAIKTGSLYEQYF
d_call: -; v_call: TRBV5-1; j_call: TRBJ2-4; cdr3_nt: TGCGCCAGCAGCTTGGGACTAGGCAACATTCAGTACTTC; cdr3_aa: CASSLGLGNIQYF
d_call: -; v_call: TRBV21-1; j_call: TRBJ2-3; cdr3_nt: TGTGCCAGCAGCAAAGCCACTAGCACAGATACGCAGTATTTT; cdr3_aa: CASSKATSTDTQYF
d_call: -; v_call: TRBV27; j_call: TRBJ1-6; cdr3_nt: TGTGCCAGCAGTTTAGAGGGTTACAATTCACCCCTCCACTTT; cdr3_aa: CASSLEGYNSPLHF
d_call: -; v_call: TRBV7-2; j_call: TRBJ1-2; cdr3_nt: TGTGCCAGCAGCCCCCGGTCTGGGTCGGGCTATGGCTACACCTTC; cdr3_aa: CASSPRSGSGYGYTF
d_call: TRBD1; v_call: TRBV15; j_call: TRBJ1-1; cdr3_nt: TGTGCCACCAGCAGAGATGTAGGGGGCGGTGAAGCTTTCTTT; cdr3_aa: CATSRDVGGGEAFF
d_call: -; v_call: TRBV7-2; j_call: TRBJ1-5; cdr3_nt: TGTGCCAGCAGCTTTATCGAGGGTCAGCCCCAGCATTTT; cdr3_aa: CASSFIEGQPQHF
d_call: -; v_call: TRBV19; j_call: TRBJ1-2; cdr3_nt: TGTGCCAGTAGTCAGGCAGGGGCTCATTACACCTTC; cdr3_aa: CASSQAGAHYTF
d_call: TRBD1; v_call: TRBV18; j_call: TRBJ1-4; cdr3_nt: TGTGCCAGCTCACCACCTTTCCGGACAGGGCTTGAAAAACTGTTTTTT; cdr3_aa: CASSPPFRTGLEKLFF
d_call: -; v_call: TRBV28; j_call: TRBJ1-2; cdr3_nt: TGTGCCAGCAGCCCTCCAGTGGGGGCGCTTGGCTACACCTTC; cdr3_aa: CASSPPVGALGYTF
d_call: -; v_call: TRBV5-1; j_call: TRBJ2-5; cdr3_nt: TGCGCCAGCAGCTTGGGTGTGGGGGCAGAGACCCAGTACTTC; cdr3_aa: CASSLGVGAETQYF
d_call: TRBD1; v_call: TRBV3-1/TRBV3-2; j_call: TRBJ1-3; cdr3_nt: TGTGCCAGCAGCCTGACAGGGGGGTACTCTGGAAACACCATATATTTT; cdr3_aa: CASSLTGGYSGNTIYF
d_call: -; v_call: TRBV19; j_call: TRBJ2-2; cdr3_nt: TGTGCCAGTACCCTCACGACGGGTGTAGCCGGGGAGCTGTTTTTT; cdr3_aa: CASTLTTGVAGELFF
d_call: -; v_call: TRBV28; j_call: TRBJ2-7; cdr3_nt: TGTGCCAGCAGCTACGTAATTGGGCAGGGCGAACACGAGCAGTACTTC; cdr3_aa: CASSYVIGQGEHEQYF